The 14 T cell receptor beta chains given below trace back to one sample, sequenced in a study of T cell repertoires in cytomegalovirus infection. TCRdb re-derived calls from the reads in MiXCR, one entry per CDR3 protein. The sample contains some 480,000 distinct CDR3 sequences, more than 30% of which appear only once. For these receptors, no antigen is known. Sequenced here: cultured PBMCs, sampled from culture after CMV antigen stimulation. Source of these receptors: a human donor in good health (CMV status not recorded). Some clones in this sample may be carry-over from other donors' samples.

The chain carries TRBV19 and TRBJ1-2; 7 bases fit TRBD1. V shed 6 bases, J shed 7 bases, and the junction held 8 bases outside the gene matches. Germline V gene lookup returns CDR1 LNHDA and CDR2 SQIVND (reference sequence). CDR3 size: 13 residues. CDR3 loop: CASRHGTDPGYTF. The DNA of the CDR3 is TGTGCCAGTAGGCATGGGACAGATCCTGGCTACACCTTC.

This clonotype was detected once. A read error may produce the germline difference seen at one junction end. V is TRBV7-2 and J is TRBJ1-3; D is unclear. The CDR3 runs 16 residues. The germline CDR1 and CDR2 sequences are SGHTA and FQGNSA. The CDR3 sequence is CASTLWAAHSGNTIYF. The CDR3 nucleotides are TGTGCCAGCACCTTATGGGCAGCGCACTCTGGAAACACCATATATTTT. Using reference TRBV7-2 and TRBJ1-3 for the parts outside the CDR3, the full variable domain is GAGVSQSPSNKVTEKGKDVELRCDPISGHTALYWYRQSLGQGLEFLIYFQGNSAPDKSGLPSDRFSAERTGGSVSTLTIQRTQQEDSAVYLCASTLWAAHSGNTIYFGEGSWLTVV.

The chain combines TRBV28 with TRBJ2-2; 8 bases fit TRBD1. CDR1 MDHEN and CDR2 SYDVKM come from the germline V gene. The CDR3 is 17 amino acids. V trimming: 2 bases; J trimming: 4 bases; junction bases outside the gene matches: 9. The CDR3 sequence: CASSLTRQGIGTGELFF. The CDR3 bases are TGTGCCAGCAGTTTAACGCGACAGGGGATAGGCACCGGGGAGCTGTTTTTT.

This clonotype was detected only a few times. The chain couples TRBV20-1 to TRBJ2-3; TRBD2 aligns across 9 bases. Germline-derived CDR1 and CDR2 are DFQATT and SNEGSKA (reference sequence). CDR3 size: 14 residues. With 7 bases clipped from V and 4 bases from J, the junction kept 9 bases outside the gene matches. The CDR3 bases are TGCAGTGTTATAGCGGGAGTTTTGTCAGATACGCAGTATTTT. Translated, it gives CSVIAGVLSDTQYF.

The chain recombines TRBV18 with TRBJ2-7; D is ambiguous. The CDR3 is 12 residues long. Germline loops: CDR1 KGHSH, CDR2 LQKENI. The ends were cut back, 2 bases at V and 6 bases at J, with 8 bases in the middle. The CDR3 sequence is CASSPSRTEQYF. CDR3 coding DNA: TGTGCCAGCTCACCATCTAGAACCGAGCAGTACTTC. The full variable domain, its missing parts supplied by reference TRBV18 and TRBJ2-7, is NAGVMQNPRHLVRRRGQEARLRCSPMKGHSHVYWYRQLPEEGLKFMVYLQKENIIDESGMPKERFSAEFPKEGPSILRIQQVVRGDSAAYFCASSPSRTEQYFGPGTRLTVT.

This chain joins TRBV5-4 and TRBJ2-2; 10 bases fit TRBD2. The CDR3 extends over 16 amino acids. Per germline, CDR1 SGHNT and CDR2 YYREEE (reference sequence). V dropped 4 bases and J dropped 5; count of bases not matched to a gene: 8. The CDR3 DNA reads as TGTGCCAGCAGCCCCCTAGCGGGAGTAGATACCGGGGAGCTGTTTTTT. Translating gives CASSPLAGVDTGELFF.

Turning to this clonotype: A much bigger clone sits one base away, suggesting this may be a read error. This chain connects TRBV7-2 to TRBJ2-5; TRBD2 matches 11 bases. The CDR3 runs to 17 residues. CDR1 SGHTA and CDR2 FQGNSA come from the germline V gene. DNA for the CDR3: TGTGCCAGCAGCCGTGGGCTAGCGGGAGGTTGGAAAGAGACCCGGTACTTC. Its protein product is CASSRGLAGGWKETRYF.

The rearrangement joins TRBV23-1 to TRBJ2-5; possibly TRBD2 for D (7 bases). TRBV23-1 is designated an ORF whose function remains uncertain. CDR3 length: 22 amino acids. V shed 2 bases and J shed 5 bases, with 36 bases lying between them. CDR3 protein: CASSQRDKAGKIVSMLEETQYF. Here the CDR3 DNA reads TGCGCCAGCAGTCAAAGGGACAAAGCGGGAAAGATTGTATCGATGTTAGAGGAGACCCAGTACTTC.

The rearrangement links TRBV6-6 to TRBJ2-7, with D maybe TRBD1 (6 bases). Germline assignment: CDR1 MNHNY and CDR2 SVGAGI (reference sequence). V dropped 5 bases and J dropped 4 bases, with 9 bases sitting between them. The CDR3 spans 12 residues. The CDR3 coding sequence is TGTGCCAGCAGTGCCAGGGGTTACGAGCAGTACGTC. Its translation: CASSARGYEQYV.

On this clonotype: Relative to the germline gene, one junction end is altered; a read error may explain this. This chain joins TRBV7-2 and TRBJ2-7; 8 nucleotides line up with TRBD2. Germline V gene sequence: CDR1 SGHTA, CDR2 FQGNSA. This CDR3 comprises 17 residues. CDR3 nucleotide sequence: TGTGCCAGCACCTTAGGCCCCTTAGCGGGGAGCTCCTACGAGCAGTACTTC. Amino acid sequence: CASTLGPLAGSSYEQYF.

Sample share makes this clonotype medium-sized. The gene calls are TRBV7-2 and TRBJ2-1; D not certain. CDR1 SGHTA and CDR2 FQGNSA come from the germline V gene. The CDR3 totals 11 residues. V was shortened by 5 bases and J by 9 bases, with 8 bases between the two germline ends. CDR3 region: CASSPSVEQFF. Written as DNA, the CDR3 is TGTGCCAGCAGCCCGTCGGTTGAGCAGTTCTTC.

The CDR3 loop reads CSVEGTLRTGSEGYTF. The CDR3 DNA is TGCAGCGTTGAGGGGACTCTTCGGACAGGGTCCGAAGGCTACACCTTC. The chain combines TRBV29-1 with TRBJ1-2; 8 positions agree with TRBD1. Losses at the gene ends were 3 bases for V and 8 bases for J; bases not matched to a gene: 17. The length of the CDR3 is 16 residues. Germline assignment: CDR1 SQVTM and CDR2 ANQGSEA.

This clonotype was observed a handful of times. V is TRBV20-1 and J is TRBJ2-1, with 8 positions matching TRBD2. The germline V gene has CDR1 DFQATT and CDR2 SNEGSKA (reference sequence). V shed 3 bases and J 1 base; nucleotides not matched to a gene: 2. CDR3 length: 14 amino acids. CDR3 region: CSASRGGSYNEQFF. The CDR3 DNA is TGCAGTGCTAGTCGCGGGGGGTCCTACAATGAGCAGTTCTTC.

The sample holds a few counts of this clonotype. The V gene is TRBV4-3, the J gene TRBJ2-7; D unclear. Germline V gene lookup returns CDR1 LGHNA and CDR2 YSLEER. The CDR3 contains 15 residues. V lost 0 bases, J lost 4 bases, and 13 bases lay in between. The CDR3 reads CASSQETMVGYEQYF. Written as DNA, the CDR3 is TGCGCCAGCAGCCAAGAAACTATGGTGGGTTACGAGCAGTACTTC.